This T cell receptor (beta chain) was identified during a study of blood T cell repertoires in COVID-19. V trimming: 6 bases; J trimming: 6 bases; junction bases outside the gene matches: 15. Per germline, CDR1 MNHEY and CDR2 SVGEGT. The CDR3 spans 16 residues. Measured with immunoSEQ multiplex PCR; TCRdb has only the in-frame clones, and not every one. The table has tens of thousands of clones, more than 80% seen once. V usage is TRBV6-2 or TRBV6-3 and J usage is TRBJ2-3; the match to TRBD2 covers 7 bases. The source is a human donor with active COVID-19. The donor label of this sample is uncertain. The sample comprised peripheral blood. CDR3 bases: TGTGCCAGCAGCCGATTTCCCGGGACTAACATGGATACGCAGTATTTT. Translation: CASSRFPGTNMDTQYF.